This passage covers 4 T cell receptor beta chains from one sample sequenced in a study of identical twins (dated by TCRdb to the mid-2010s). The method behind the library was 5' RACE. The run used an Illumina HiSeq 2000. TCRdb redid the processing of the public reads, applying fastp at Q25 and MiXCR, and retained in-frame beta chains. Records with the same CDR3 protein are collapsed into one entry carrying the most frequent genes and DNA. In this sample the table shows about 340,000 distinct CDR3 sequences, roughly 9% of which occur a single time. 8% to 10% of the sample comes from the top ten. Material: naive T cells sorted from blood. This specimen's cell subset or site label, interpreted: cells isolated with a human naive T-cell isolation kit. The receptors were gathered from a woman between 50 and 59 years old in good health.

The sample holds many counts of this clonotype. The chain joins TRBV5-1 to TRBJ2-2, with D possibly TRBD1 on 6 matching bases. Germline V gene data show CDR1 as SGHRS and CDR2 as YFSETQ. V dropped 5 bases and J dropped 6 bases, with 17 bases sitting between them. CDR3 size: 15 residues. CDR3 DNA: TGCGCCAGCAGAATGACAGGTTCCGGTCCCGGGGAGCTGTTTTTT. Its translation: CASRMTGSGPGELFF.

This clonotype was counted at least ten times. This chain joins TRBV24-1 and TRBJ2-7; TRBD2 might be the D (6 bases). Germline CDR1 and CDR2: KGHDR and SFDVKD. Trimming shortened V by 0 bases and J by 6 bases, and 23 bases separated the two germline ends. The CDR3 has 18 residues. CDR3 coding DNA: TGTGCCACCAGTGATTTGCGGCGTAGGCGGGACCCAAGGGGCGAGCAGTACGTC. Translated: CATSDLRRRRDPRGEQYV.

This clonotype has more than one count but fewer than ten. The V gene is TRBV12-3 or TRBV12-4, the J gene TRBJ2-1, with TRBD2 as a possible D gene (5 bases). V lost 6 bases and J 7 bases, leaving 13 bases between the germline ends. CDR3 length: 13 amino acids. This CDR3 reads CASSLIRGNEQFF. The DNA for the CDR3 is TGTGCCAGCAGCCTAATCCGGGGAAATGAGCAGTTCTTC.

This clonotype has ten or more counts. CDR3 coding DNA: TGTGCCAGCAGCAACCCTAGGGATTGGGAAAACATTCAGTACTTC. It is translated as CASSNPRDWENIQYF. V gene TRBV6-5 combines with J gene TRBJ2-4; no clear D gene. From germline, CDR1 is MNHEY and CDR2 SVGAGI. The CDR3 sequence is 15 residues long. Trimming pared 6 bases from V and 5 bases from J, leaving 17 bases between.